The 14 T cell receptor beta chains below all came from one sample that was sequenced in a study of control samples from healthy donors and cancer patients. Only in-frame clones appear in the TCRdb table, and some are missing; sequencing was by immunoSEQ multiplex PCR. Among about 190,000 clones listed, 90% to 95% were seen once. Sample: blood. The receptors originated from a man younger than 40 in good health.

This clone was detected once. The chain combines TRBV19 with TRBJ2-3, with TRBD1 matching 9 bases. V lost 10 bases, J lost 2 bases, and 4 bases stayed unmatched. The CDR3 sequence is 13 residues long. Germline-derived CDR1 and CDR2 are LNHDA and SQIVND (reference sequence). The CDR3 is CATGTGNTDTQYF. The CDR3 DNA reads TGTGCCACAGGGACAGGGAACACAGATACGCAGTATTTT.

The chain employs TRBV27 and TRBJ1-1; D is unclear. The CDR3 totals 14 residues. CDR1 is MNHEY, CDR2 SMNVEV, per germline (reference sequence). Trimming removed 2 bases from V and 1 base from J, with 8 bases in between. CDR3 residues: CASSLTPTNTEAFF. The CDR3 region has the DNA TGTGCCAGCAGTTTAACCCCCACGAACACTGAAGCTTTCTTT.

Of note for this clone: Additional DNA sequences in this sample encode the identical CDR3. CDR3 sequence (DNA): TGTGCCAGCAGCCAAGGTACAGATACGCAGTATTTT. It specifies CASSQGTDTQYF. J is TRBJ2-3 and V is TRBV6-6; unclear D gene. V was shortened by 6 bases and J by 3 bases, with 7 bases between the two germline ends. This CDR3 spans 12 amino acids. The germline V gene has CDR1 MNHNY and CDR2 SVGAGI (reference sequence).

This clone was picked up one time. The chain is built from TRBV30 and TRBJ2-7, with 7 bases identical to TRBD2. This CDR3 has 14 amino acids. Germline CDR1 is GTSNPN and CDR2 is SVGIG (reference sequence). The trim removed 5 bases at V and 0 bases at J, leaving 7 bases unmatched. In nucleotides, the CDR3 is TGTGCCTGGGGGAGGGCCCCCCTCTCCTACGAGCAGTACTTC. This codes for CAWGRAPLSYEQYF.

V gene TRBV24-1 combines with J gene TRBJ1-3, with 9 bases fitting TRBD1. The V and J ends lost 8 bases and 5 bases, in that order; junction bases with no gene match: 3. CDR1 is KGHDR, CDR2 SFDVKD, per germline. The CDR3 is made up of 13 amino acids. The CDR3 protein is CATTDRGRNTIYF. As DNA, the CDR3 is TGTGCCACCACGGACAGGGGAAGAAACACCATATATTTT.

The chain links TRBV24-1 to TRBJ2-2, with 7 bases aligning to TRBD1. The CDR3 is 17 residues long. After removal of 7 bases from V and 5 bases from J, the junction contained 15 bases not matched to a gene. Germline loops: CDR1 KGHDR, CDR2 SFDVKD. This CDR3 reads CATSSTGTVGVTGELFF. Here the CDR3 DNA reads TGTGCCACCAGCAGCACCGGGACAGTAGGAGTTACCGGGGAGCTGTTTTTT.

The CDR3, as DNA: TGCGCCAGCAGCCAAGATGGCGCCAGCTCCTACGAGCAGTACTTC. Translation gives CASSQDGASSYEQYF. V is TRBV4-1 and J is TRBJ2-7; D uncertain. The CDR3 is 15 residues long. V was pared by 0 bases and J by 0 bases, with 9 bases between. The germline V gene has CDR1 MGHRA and CDR2 YSYEKL.

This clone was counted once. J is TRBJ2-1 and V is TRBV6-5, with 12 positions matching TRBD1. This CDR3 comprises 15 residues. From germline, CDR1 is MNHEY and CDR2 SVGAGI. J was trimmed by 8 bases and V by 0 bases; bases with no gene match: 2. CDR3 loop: CASSYSGQGAYEQFF. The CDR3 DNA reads TGTGCCAGCAGTTACTCGGGACAGGGGGCCTATGAGCAGTTCTTC.

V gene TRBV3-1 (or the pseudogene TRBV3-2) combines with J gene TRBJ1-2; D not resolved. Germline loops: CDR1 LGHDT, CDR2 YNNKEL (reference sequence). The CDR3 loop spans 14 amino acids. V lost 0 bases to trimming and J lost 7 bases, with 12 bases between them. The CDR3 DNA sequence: TGTGCCAGCAGCCAAGATAATGCGGGTCGTGGCTACACCTTC. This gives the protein CASSQDNAGRGYTF.

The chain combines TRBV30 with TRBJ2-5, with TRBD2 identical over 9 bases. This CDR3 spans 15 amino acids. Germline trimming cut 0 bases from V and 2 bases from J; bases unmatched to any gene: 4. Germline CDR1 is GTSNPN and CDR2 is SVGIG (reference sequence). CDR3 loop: CAWSVSLAGQETQYF. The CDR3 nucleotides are TGTGCCTGGAGTGTTTCCCTAGCGGGGCAAGAGACCCAGTACTTC.

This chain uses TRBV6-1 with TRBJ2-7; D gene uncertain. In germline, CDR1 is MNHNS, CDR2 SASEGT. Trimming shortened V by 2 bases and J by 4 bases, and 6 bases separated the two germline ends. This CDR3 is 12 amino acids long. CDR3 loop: CASSEMRYEQYF. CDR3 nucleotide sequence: TGTGCCAGCAGTGAAATGAGGTACGAGCAGTACTTC.

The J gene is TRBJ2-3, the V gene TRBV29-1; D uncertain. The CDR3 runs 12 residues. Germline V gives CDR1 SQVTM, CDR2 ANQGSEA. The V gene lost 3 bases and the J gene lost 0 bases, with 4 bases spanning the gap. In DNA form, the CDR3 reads TGCAGCGTTGAGCCTAGCACAGATACGCAGTATTTT. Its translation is CSVEPSTDTQYF.

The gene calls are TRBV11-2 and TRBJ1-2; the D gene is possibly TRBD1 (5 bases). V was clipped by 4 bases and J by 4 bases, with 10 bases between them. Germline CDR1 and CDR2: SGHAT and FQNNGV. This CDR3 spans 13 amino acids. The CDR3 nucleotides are TGTGCCAGCAGCTCCCGGGGGAGCTATGGCTACACCTTC. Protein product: CASSSRGSYGYTF.

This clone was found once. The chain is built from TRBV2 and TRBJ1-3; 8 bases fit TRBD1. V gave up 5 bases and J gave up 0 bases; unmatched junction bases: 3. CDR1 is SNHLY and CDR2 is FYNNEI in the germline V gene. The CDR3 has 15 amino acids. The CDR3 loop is CASSRQGSSGNTIYF. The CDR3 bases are TGTGCCAGCAGTCGACAGGGGAGCTCTGGAAACACCATATATTTT.